Shown below are 9 T cell receptor beta chains from a single sample sequenced in a study of blood T cells in healthy people across ages. Next came a second PCR, run for about 7 to 11 cycles, which used a sample-barcoded 5' primer along with a J-beta primer mix. TCRdb independently ran MiXCR on the 5' RACE reads; one entry per CDR3 protein. This table holds under 950,000 distinct CDR3 sequences, roughly 20% found once. Sequenced material: blood. These receptors all come from a man between 70 and 80 years old in good health.

This clonotype came up a few times. The chain carries TRBV20-1 and TRBJ1-5; no clear D gene. The germline V and J ends were trimmed by 0 bases and 4 bases, with 7 bases remaining between them. This CDR3 region has 13 residues. Germline CDR1 and CDR2: DFQATT and SNEGSKA (reference sequence). The CDR3 bases are TGCAGTGCTAGAGATGCAGGAAATCAGCCCCAGCATTTT. It codes for CSARDAGNQPQHF.

This clonotype came up a few times. The chain employs TRBV7-3 and TRBJ2-7, with a possible D match to TRBD2 (5 bases). The ends were cut back, 0 bases at V and 5 bases at J, with 20 bases in the middle. This CDR3 comprises 17 residues. Germline V CDR1 and CDR2: SGHTA, FQGTGA. In DNA form, the CDR3 reads TGTGCCAGCAGCTTAACGCAGACGGGGATGTGGCTCCACGAGCAGTACGTC. Encoded protein: CASSLTQTGMWLHEQYV.

Ten or more counts support this clonotype. This chain connects TRBV29-1 to TRBJ2-3; D uncertain. Looked up from germline, CDR1 is SQVTM and CDR2 is ANQGSEA. The CDR3 has 11 residues. The V end was cut by 4 bases, the J end by 3 bases, with 5 bases between. CDR3: CSVGPTDTQYF. The CDR3 DNA reads as TGCAGCGTTGGACCAACAGATACGCAGTATTTT.

This sequence joins TRBV7-2 and TRBJ2-1; 7 nucleotides match TRBD1. There are 14 residues in the CDR3. Germline CDR1 SGHTA, CDR2 FQGNSA. The V gene end was trimmed by 4 bases and the J gene end by 5 bases; junction bases not matched to a gene: 5. The CDR3, as DNA: TGTGCCAGCAGCTCCGACAGGGCCAACAATGAGCAGTTCTTC. Protein product: CASSSDRANNEQFF.

The table lists this clonotype with a few counts. J is TRBJ1-2 and V is TRBV6-6; D not resolved. The CDR3 contains 12 residues. Trimming pared 7 bases from V and 4 bases from J, leaving 10 bases between. Germline CDR1 MNHNY, CDR2 SVGAGI (reference sequence). This chain's CDR3 is CASTEASYGYTF. The CDR3 bases are TGTGCCAGCACAGAAGCGAGCTATGGCTACACCTTC.

This clonotype showed up just a few times. Sequence at one end of the junction differs from germline and may be a read error. The chain links TRBV4-1 to TRBJ1-5, with D unresolved. Germline loops: CDR1 MGHRA, CDR2 YSYEKL. CDR3 length: 14 residues. CDR3 in DNA: TGCGTCAGCAGCCCCGACGGGGAACGTCAGCCCCAGCATTTT. Its translation: CVSSPDGERQPQHF.

This rearrangement joins TRBV2 to TRBJ2-5; the D gene is possibly TRBD2 (5 bases). Germline V gives CDR1 SNHLY, CDR2 FYNNEI. The CDR3 is 16 amino acids. Between the trimmed V and J ends, which lost 7 bases and 1 base, there was a span of 19 bases. The CDR3 DNA follows: TGTGCCAGCACCGAATCCCGGGGTTGGATCCAAGAGACCCAGTACTTC. Amino acid sequence: CASTESRGWIQETQYF.

This chain joins TRBV4-3 and TRBJ1-1, with no clear D. V gave up 2 bases and J gave up 6 bases, with 16 bases separating them. This CDR3 has 15 amino acids. The germline gives CDR1 LGHNA, CDR2 YSLEER. The CDR3 sequence: CASSQSASGNAEAFF. CDR3 in DNA: TGCGCCAGCAGCCAAAGTGCTAGTGGCAACGCTGAAGCTTTCTTT.

This sequence joins TRBV12-3 or TRBV12-4 and TRBJ2-3; 9 bases map to TRBD2. J was trimmed by 2 bases and V by 3 bases; bases with no gene match: 6. The CDR3 length is 16 residues. CDR3 sequence: CASSFATSGYTDTQYF. Written as DNA, the CDR3 is TGTGCCAGCAGTTTTGCGACTAGCGGATACACAGATACGCAGTATTTT.